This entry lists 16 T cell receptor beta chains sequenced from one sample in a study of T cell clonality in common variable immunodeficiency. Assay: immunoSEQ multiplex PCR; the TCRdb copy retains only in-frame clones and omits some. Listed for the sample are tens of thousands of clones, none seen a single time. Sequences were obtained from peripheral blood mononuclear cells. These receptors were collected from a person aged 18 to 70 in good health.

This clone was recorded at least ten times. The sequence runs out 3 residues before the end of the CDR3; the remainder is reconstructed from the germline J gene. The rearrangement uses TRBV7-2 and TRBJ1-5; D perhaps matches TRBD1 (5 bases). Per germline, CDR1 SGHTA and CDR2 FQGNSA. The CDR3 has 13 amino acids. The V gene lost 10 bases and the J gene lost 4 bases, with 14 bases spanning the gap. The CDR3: CATTGLLNQPQHF. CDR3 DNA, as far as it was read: TGTGCCACCACGGGACTACTAAATCAGCCC. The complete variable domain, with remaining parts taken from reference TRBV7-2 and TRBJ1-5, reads GAGVSQSPSNKVTEKGKDVELRCDPISGHTALYWYRQSLGQGLEFLIYFQGNSAPDKSGLPSDRFSAERTGGSVSTLTIQRTQQEDSAVYLCATTGLLNQPQHFGDGTRLSIL.

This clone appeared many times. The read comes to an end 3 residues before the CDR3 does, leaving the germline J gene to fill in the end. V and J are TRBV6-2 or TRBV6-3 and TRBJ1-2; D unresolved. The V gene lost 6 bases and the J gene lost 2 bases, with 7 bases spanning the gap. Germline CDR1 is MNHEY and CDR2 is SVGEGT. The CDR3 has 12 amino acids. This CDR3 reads CASRLYNYGYTF. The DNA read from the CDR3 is TGTGCCAGCAGACTATACAACTATGGC.

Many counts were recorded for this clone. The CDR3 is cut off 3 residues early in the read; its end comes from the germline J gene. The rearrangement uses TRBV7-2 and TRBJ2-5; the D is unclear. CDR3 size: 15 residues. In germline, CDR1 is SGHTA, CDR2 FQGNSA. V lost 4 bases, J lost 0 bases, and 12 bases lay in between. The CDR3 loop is CASSSAGPYQETQYF. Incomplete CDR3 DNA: TGTGCCAGCAGCTCCGCAGGCCCGTACCAAGAGACC.

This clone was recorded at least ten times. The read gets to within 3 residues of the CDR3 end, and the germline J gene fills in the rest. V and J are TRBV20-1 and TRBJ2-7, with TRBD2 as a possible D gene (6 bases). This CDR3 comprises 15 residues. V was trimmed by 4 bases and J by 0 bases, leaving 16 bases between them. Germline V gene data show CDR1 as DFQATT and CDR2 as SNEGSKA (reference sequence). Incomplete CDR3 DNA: TGCAGTGCTAAACGCGGCGGGATGAGCTCCTACGAG. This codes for CSAKRGGMSSYE. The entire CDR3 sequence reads CSAKRGGMSSYEQYF.

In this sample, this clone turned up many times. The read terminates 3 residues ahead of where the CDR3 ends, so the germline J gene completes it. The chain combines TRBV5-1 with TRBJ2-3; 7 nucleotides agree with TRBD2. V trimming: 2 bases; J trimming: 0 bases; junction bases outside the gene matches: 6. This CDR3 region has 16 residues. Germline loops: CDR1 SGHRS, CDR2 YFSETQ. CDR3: CASSLLSGFSTDTQYF. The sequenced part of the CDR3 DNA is TGCGCCAGCAGCTTACTTAGCGGGTTTAGCACAGATACG. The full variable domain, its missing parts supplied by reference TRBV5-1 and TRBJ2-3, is KAGVTQTPRYLIKTRGQQVTLSCSPISGHRSVSWYQQTPGQGLQFLFEYFSETQRNKGNFPGRFSGRQFSNSRSEMNVSTLELGDSALYLCASSLLSGFSTDTQYFGPGTRLTVL.

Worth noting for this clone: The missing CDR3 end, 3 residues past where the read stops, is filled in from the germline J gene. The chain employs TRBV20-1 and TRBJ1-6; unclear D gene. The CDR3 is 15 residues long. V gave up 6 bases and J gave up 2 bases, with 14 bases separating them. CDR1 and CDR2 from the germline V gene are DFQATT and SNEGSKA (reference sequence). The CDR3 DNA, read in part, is TGCAGTGCAACCGATACGGGGACCTATAATTCACCC. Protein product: CSATDTGTYNSP. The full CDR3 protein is CSATDTGTYNSPLHF.

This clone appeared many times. CDR3 sequence reads: CSAAEGGEGTEAFF. The CDR3 DNA, read in part, is TGCAGCGCCGCCGAGGGGGGGGAGGGCACTGAA. V is TRBV29-1 and J is TRBJ1-1, with D possibly being TRBD1 (6 bases). The CDR3 end falls 3 residues outside the read, so it is completed with the germline J gene. The CDR3 sequence is 14 residues long. The germline V and J ends were trimmed by 7 bases and 4 bases, with 19 bases remaining between them. In germline, CDR1 is SQVTM, CDR2 ANQGSEA.

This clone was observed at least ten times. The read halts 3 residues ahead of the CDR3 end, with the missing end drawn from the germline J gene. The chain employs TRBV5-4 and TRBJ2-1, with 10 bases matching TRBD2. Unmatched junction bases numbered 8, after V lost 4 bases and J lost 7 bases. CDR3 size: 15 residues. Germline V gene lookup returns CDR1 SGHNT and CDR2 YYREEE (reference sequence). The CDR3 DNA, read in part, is TGTGCCAGCAGCCCTCGGGCTAGCGGGAGTAATGAG. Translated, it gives CASSPRASGSNE. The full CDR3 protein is CASSPRASGSNEQFF.

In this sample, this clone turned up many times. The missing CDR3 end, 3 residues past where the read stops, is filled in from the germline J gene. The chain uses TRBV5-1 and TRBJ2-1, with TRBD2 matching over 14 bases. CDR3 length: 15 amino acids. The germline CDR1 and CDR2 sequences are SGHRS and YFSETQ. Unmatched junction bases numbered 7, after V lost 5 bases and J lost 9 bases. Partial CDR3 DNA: TGCGCCAGCAGTTACGGGACTAGCGGGGGCGGTGAG. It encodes CASSYGTSGGGE. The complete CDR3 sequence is CASSYGTSGGGEQFF.

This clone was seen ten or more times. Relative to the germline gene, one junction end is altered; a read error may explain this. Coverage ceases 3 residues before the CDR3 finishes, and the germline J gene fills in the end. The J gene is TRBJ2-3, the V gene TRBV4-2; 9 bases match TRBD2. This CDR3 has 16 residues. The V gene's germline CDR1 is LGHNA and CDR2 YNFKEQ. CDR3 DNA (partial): TGCGCCAGCAGCCAAGGTCGGGCTAGCGGGGTGGATACG. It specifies CASSQGRASGVDT. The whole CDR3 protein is CASSQGRASGVDTQYF.

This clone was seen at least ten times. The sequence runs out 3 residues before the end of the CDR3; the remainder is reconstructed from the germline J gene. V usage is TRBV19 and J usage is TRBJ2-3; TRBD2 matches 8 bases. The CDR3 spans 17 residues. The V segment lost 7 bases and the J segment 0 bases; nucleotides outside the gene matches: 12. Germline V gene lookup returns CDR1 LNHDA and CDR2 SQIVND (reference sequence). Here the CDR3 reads CASTRTSYRPSTDTQYF. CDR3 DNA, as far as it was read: TGTGCCAGTACCCGGACTAGCTATCGCCCTAGCACAGATACG.

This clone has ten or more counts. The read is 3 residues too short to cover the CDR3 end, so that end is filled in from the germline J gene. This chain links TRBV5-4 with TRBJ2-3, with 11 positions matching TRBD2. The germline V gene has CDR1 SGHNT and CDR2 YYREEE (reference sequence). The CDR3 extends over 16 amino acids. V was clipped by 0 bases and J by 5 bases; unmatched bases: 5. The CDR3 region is CASSLDTSGGLDTQYF. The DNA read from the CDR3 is TGTGCCAGCAGCTTGGACACTAGCGGGGGCCTAGATACG.

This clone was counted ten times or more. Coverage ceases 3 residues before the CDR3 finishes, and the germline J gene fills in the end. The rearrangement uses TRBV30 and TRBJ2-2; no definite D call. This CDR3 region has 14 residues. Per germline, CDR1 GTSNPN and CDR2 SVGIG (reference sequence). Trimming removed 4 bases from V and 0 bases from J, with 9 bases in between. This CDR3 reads CAWIRQANTGELFF. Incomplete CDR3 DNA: TGTGCCTGGATTCGGCAGGCGAACACCGGGGAG.

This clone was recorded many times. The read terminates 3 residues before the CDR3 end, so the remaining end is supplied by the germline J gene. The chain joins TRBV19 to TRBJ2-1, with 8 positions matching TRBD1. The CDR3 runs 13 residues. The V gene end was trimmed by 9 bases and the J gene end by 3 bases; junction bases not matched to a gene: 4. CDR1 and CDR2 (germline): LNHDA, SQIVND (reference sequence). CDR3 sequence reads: CASRQGNYNEQFF. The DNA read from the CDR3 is TGTGCCAGCCGACAGGGGAACTACAATGAG.

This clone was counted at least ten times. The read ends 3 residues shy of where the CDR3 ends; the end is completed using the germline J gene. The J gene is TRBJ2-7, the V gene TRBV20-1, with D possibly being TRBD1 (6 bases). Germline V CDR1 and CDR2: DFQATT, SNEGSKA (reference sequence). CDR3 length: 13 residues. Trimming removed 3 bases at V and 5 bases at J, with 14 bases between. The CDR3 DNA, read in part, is TGCAGTGCTAGGGACAGAATGGACCACGAG. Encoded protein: CSARDRMDHE. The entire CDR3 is CSARDRMDHEQYF.

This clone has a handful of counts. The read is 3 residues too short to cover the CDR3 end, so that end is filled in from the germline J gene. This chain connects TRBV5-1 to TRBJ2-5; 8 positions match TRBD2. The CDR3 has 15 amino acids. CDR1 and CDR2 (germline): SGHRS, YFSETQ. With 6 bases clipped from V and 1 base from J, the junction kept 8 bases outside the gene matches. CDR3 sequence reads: CASTIGGGPQETQYF. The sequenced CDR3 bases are TGCGCCAGCACGATCGGGGGGGGCCCCCAAGAGACC.